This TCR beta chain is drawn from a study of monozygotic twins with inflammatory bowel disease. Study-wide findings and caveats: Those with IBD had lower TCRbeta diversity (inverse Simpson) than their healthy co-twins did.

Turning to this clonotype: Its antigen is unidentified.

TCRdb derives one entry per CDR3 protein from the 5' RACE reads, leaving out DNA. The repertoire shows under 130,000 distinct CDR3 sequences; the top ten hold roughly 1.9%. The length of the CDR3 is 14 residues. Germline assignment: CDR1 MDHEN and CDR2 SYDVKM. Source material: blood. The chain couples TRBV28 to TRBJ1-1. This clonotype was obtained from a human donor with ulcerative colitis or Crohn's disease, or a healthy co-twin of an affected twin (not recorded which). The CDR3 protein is CASSFVIPNTEAFF.